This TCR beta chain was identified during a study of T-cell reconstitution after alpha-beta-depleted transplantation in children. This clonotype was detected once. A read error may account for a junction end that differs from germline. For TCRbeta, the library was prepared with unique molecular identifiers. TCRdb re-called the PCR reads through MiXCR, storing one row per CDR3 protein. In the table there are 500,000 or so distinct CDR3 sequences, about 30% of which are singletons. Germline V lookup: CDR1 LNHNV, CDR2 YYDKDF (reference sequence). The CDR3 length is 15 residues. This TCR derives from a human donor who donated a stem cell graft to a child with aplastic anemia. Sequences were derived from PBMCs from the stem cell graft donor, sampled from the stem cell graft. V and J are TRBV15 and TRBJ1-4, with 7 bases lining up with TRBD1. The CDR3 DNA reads TGTGCCACCAGCGGCACAGGGGAGGGGAATGGAAAACTGTTTTTT. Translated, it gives CATSGTGEGNGKLFF.